Below, 26 T cell receptor beta chains from the same sample are listed, as sequenced in a study of OX40 agonist ivuxolimab in advanced cancers. Using immunoSEQ multiplex PCR, the repertoire was profiled, and TCRdb retains in-frame clones only, with some absent. This sample has some 65,000 clones; roughly 87% occur once, and the top ten carry just over 2%. Sequences were derived from CD4+ or CD8+ T cells sorted from blood, sampled in a trial of the OX40 agonist ivuxolimab. All receptors derive from an adult with an advanced solid tumor such as melanoma, head and neck, liver or kidney cancer.

This sequence joins TRBV6-1 and TRBJ2-7; possibly TRBD2 for D (7 bases). Deletions cut 10 bases from V and 0 bases from J, with 16 bases between. Germline-derived CDR1 and CDR2 are MNHNS and SASEGT. The CDR3 has 14 amino acids. CDR3 sequence (DNA): TGTGCCACCGGGGGGCGGGGGAGCTCCTACGAGCAGTACTTC. Protein sequence: CATGGRGSSYEQYF.

The J gene is TRBJ2-1, the V gene TRBV7-3, with TRBD2 identical over 9 bases. Germline assignment: CDR1 SGHTA and CDR2 FQGTGA. This CDR3 is built from 14 residues. V was clipped by 2 bases and J by 8 bases; unmatched bases: 4. CDR3: CASSLLAGNDEQFF. For the CDR3, the DNA is TGTGCCAGCAGCTTACTAGCGGGAAACGATGAGCAGTTCTTC.

The chain carries TRBV9 and TRBJ1-1; D remains ambiguous. V lost 3 bases and J lost 5, with 14 bases in between. Germline assignment: CDR1 SGDLS and CDR2 YYNGEE. The CDR3 totals 14 residues. The CDR3, as DNA: TGTGCCAGCAGCGAAGGAGCCCTGGGGACTGAAGCTTTCTTT. Translation: CASSEGALGTEAFF.

The chain uses TRBV18 and TRBJ2-2; perhaps TRBD1 as D (6 bases). With 2 bases removed from V and 1 base from J, the gap between germline ends came to 14 bases. CDR1 is KGHSH, CDR2 LQKENI, per germline. This CDR3 comprises 17 residues. The CDR3 spells CASSPKTKGENTGELFF. The CDR3 bases are TGTGCCAGCTCACCAAAGACGAAGGGGGAGAACACCGGGGAGCTGTTTTTT.

This clone was seen a handful of times. The chain employs TRBV19 and TRBJ2-2; tentative D call: TRBD1 (5 bases). Trimming stripped 4 bases from V and 12 bases from J, with 18 bases between. This CDR3 comprises 14 residues. Germline CDR1 and CDR2: LNHDA and SQIVND (reference sequence). CDR3: CASSRADADIKLFF. The CDR3 DNA follows: TGTGCCAGTAGTAGGGCGGACGCGGACATCAAGCTGTTTTTT.

The chain couples TRBV7-8 to TRBJ2-5; 7 nucleotides match TRBD1. J was trimmed by 4 bases and V by 8 bases; bases with no gene match: 7. Germline V CDR1 and CDR2: SGHVS, FQNEAQ. The CDR3 loop spans 13 amino acids. As DNA, the CDR3 is TGTGCCAGCGGAGGACAGGCGGGAGAGACCCAGTACTTC. It yields the protein CASGGQAGETQYF.

The chain joins TRBV28 to TRBJ2-1; 9 bases fit TRBD2. The CDR3 sequence is 14 residues long. Germline CDR1 and CDR2: MDHEN and SYDVKM. V shed 2 bases and J 5 bases; nucleotides not matched to a gene: 1. The CDR3 coding sequence is TGTGCCAGCAGTTTAATAGCGGGAGACAATGAGCAGTTCTTC. This translates into CASSLIAGDNEQFF.

The CDR3, as DNA: TGTGCCAGCAGCGTAATGAGGGAGGGCCCCAATGAGCAGTTCTTC. The encoded protein is CASSVMREGPNEQFF. The chain is built from TRBV9 and TRBJ2-1; 7 positions agree with TRBD2. V lost 1 base to trimming and J lost 6 bases; unmatched junction nucleotides: 7. The V gene's germline CDR1 is SGDLS and CDR2 YYNGEE. The CDR3 is 15 amino acids.

V is TRBV29-1 and J is TRBJ1-2; tentative D call: TRBD1 (6 bases). This CDR3 has 14 amino acids. CDR1 SQVTM and CDR2 ANQGSEA come from the germline V gene. Trimming stripped 4 bases from V and 8 bases from J, with 20 bases between. Written as DNA, the CDR3 is TGCAGCGTTGCAGGGGTCACAACCAATCCGGGCTACACCTTC. Protein sequence: CSVAGVTTNPGYTF.

V usage is TRBV28 and J usage is TRBJ2-7, with 8 nucleotides matching TRBD2. The germline CDR1 and CDR2 sequences are MDHEN and SYDVKM. V lost 3 bases and J lost 0; bases outside the gene matches: 19. The CDR3 length is 20 residues. The CDR3 loop is CASSFPLVFNGTRDSYEQYF. The CDR3 DNA reads as TGTGCCAGCAGTTTCCCGCTCGTTTTTAATGGGACTAGAGACTCCTACGAGCAGTACTTC.

The chain combines TRBV9 with TRBJ1-2; D remains ambiguous. Per the germline V gene, CDR1 is SGDLS and CDR2 is YYNGEE. The CDR3 is 13 residues long. V lost 4 bases, J lost 4 bases, and 11 bases lay in between. The CDR3 loop reads CASSLLDGYGYTF. The CDR3, as DNA: TGTGCCAGCAGCCTATTGGACGGCTATGGCTACACCTTC. Based on the CDR3 plus reference TRBV9 and TRBJ1-2, the full variable domain is DSGVTQTPKHLITATGQRVTLRCSPRSGDLSVYWYQQSLDQGLQFLIQYYNGEERAKGNILERFSAQQFPDLHSELNLSSLELGDSALYFCASSLLDGYGYTFGSGTRLTVV.

The rearrangement links TRBV6-4 to TRBJ2-1; TRBD2 might be the D (6 bases). The CDR3 is 16 residues long. Trimming cost V 8 bases and J 9 bases, with 26 bases left between them. The germline CDR1 and CDR2 sequences are MRHNA and SNTAGT. This CDR3 is CASASVGDNAGGEQFF. The DNA for the CDR3 is TGTGCCAGCGCCTCGGTGGGCGATAACGCCGGGGGTGAGCAGTTCTTC.

CDR3 DNA sequence: TGTGCCAGTAGCAGACTAGCGGGGATCTCCTACGAGCAGTACTTC. This translates into CASSRLAGISYEQYF. The rearrangement uses TRBV19 and TRBJ2-7; TRBD2 matches 11 bases. The V and J ends lost 6 bases and 0 bases, in that order; junction bases with no gene match: 4. The CDR3 is made up of 15 amino acids. CDR1 is LNHDA, CDR2 SQIVND, per germline (reference sequence).

The chain employs TRBV7-3 and TRBJ2-2; no firm D call. V shed 2 bases and J shed 4 bases, with 8 bases lying between them. Germline-derived CDR1 and CDR2 are SGHTA and FQGTGA. The CDR3 has 14 amino acids. The CDR3 region has the DNA TGTGCCAGCAGCTTACTCTCCGGCACCGGGGAGCTGTTTTTT. Translating gives CASSLLSGTGELFF.

This clone was found a few times. V and J are TRBV19 and TRBJ2-5; 8 bases agree with TRBD1. This CDR3 region has 15 residues. V was pared by 3 bases and J by 0 bases, with 3 bases of the junction left unmatched. The germline V gene has CDR1 LNHDA and CDR2 SQIVND (reference sequence). CDR3 DNA: TGTGCCAGTAGTATTAGGACAGGGTACCAAGAGACCCAGTACTTC. Protein product: CASSIRTGYQETQYF.

This clone was picked up one time. This chain joins TRBV7-9 and TRBJ2-1, with 7 bases identical to TRBD2. V was pared by 5 bases and J by 2 bases, with 12 bases of the junction left unmatched. The CDR3 runs 17 residues. Germline V gives CDR1 SEHNR, CDR2 FQNEAQ (reference sequence). CDR3 bases: TGTGCCAGCAGCCGGGGGGAGGGAGTCCCCACCTACAATGAGCAGTTCTTC. This sequence encodes CASSRGEGVPTYNEQFF.

The gene calls are TRBV7-3 and TRBJ2-2; D gene uncertain. Trimming shortened V by 2 bases and J by 0 bases, and 10 bases separated the two germline ends. This CDR3 contains 16 residues. Germline values: CDR1 SGHTA, CDR2 FQGTGA. CDR3 protein: CASSLEGVPNTGELFF. The CDR3 nucleotides are TGTGCCAGCAGCTTAGAAGGCGTCCCGAACACCGGGGAGCTGTTTTTT.

This chain uses TRBV14 with TRBJ2-4, with TRBD2 matching 9 bases. There are 19 residues in the CDR3. The V gene end was trimmed by 1 base and the J gene end by 6 bases; junction bases not matched to a gene: 16. CDR1 and CDR2 (germline): SGHDN, FVKESK. The CDR3 spells CASSQVSGGAQRKGNIQYF. CDR3 DNA sequence: TGTGCCAGCAGCCAAGTTAGCGGGGGCGCTCAGCGTAAGGGAAACATTCAGTACTTC.

This clone was recorded only once. The V gene is TRBV19, the J gene TRBJ2-1; 7 bases map to TRBD2. Germline loops: CDR1 LNHDA, CDR2 SQIVND (reference sequence). V lost 5 bases to trimming and J lost 12 bases; unmatched junction nucleotides: 28. CDR3 length equals 19 residues. The CDR3 spells CASSVDGTVGTIVTRGQFF. The CDR3 region has the DNA TGTGCCAGTAGTGTTGACGGGACGGTAGGGACTATCGTGACACGAGGGCAGTTCTTC.

Comments on this clone: One end of the junction varies from germline; a read error may be responsible. The V and J genes are TRBV19 and TRBJ1-5; D unclear. This CDR3 has 14 amino acids. Germline V gene data show CDR1 as LNHDA and CDR2 as SQIVND (reference sequence). The CDR3 region has the DNA TGTGCCAGGAGTAACAGATATAGCAATCAGCCCCAGCATTTT. This encodes CARSNRYSNQPQHF.

The chain is built from TRBV18 and TRBJ1-6; possibly TRBD1 for D (5 bases). The CDR3 totals 17 residues. Trimming pared 3 bases from V and 0 bases from J, leaving 12 bases between. Germline V gives CDR1 KGHSH, CDR2 LQKENI. The DNA for the CDR3 is TGTGCCAGCTCACCTTTGACAGCTAGCTCCTATAATTCACCCCTCCACTTT. Translated: CASSPLTASSYNSPLHF.

This chain uses TRBV9 with TRBJ2-7, with D perhaps TRBD1 or TRBD2 (6 bases each). The CDR3 is made up of 12 amino acids. V was pared by 3 bases and J by 7 bases, with 11 bases between. CDR1 SGDLS and CDR2 YYNGEE come from the germline V gene. The CDR3 nucleotides read TGTGCCAGCAGCGCACAGGGAGGTGAGCAGTACTTC. This translates into CASSAQGGEQYF. Supplemented by reference TRBV9 and TRBJ2-7, the full variable domain reads DSGVTQTPKHLITATGQRVTLRCSPRSGDLSVYWYQQSLDQGLQFLIQYYNGEERAKGNILERFSAQQFPDLHSELNLSSLELGDSALYFCASSAQGGEQYFGPGTRLTVT.

The chain employs TRBV11-3 and TRBJ2-5; possible D gene TRBD2, 6 bases. CDR1 and CDR2 (germline): SGHNT, YENEEA. The CDR3 is 14 residues long. V was trimmed by 4 bases and J by 4 bases, leaving 13 bases between them. The CDR3 nucleotides are TGTGCCAGCAGCTCGGAGGGATTAATAGAGACCCAGTACTTC. Protein sequence: CASSSEGLIETQYF.

This clone was counted between two and nine times. V gene TRBV4-1 combines with J gene TRBJ1-5; D is possibly TRBD1 (5 bases). CDR3 length: 14 amino acids. Germline CDR1 MGHRA, CDR2 YSYEKL. With 0 bases removed from V and 6 bases from J, the gap between germline ends came to 9 bases. CDR3 sequence reads: CASSQDQGTQPQHF. The CDR3 region has the DNA TGCGCCAGCAGCCAAGACCAGGGTACTCAGCCCCAGCATTTT.

This sequence joins TRBV25-1 and TRBJ2-3; unclear D gene. The CDR3 spans 14 residues. V was pared by 6 bases and J by 2 bases, with 12 bases between. Germline V gene data show CDR1 as MGHDK and CDR2 as SYGVNS. DNA of the CDR3: TGTGCCAGCAGATCTCTCCGTTTCACAGATACGCAGTATTTT. Amino acid sequence: CASRSLRFTDTQYF. The entire variable domain, with the rest obtained from reference TRBV25-1 and TRBJ2-3, is as follows: EADIYQTPRYLVIGTGKKITLECSQTMGHDKMYWYQQDPGMELHLIHYSYGVNSTEKGDLSSESTVSRIRTEHFPLTLESARPSHTSQYLCASRSLRFTDTQYFGPGTRLTVL.

CDR3 amino acids: CASSTQGQPQHF. DNA for the CDR3: TGTGCCAGCTCTACACAGGGGCAGCCCCAGCATTTT. V is TRBV18 and J is TRBJ1-5; 7 positions agree with TRBD1. With V trimmed by 6 bases and J by 7 bases, 3 bases remained unmatched. This CDR3 spans 12 amino acids. CDR1 and CDR2 (germline): KGHSH, LQKENI.